This T cell receptor beta chain was profiled in a study of blood T cell repertoires in COVID-19. The length of the CDR3 is 12 residues. The germline gives CDR1 SGHVS, CDR2 FQNEAQ. The germline V and J ends were trimmed by 3 bases and 6 bases, with 6 bases remaining between them. Data came from immunoSEQ multiplex PCR; TCRdb stores just in-frame clones and leaves some out. The sample consists of 150,000 to 200,000 clones, approximately 85% of them appearing once. V gene TRBV7-8 combines with J gene TRBJ1-5; D unresolved. The sequenced sample consisted of peripheral blood. The source of this sequence is a man at least 80 years old with COVID-19, enrolled during active disease. The CDR3 protein is CASSFAGQPQHF. Here the CDR3 DNA reads TGTGCCAGCAGCTTCGCCGGTCAGCCCCAGCATTTT.